These T cell receptor beta chains were read from a single sample in a study of metastatic and nonmetastatic thyroid tumors. Using MiXCR, TCRdb re-called clones from the PCR reads. The table includes 70,000 or so clones, over 12% detected once. The sample consisted of blood. The receptors here all came from a male donor with papillary thyroid cancer or a benign thyroid nodule (not recorded which). Some clones in this sample may be carry-over from other donors' samples. Both conserved end residues are part of each CDR3. Each record gives: V gene, D gene, clone size, J gene, CDR3 protein. D genes are given only for firm matches. The size field is filled for only some rows; it gives once, few, many or a size class.

v_gene: TRBV28; d_gene: .; abundance: .; j_gene: TRBJ1-2; CDR3aa: CASSFSSPEGLLAGYNF
v_gene: TRBV6-1; d_gene: .; abundance: many; j_gene: TRBJ1-4; CDR3aa: CASGTPAGGGGSNEKLFF
v_gene: TRBV7-6; d_gene: TRBD1; abundance: .; j_gene: TRBJ2-5; CDR3aa: CASSAQGARSEAQYF
v_gene: TRBV19; d_gene: TRBD2; abundance: .; j_gene: TRBJ2-7; CDR3aa: CASRPRPGTRVYEQYF
v_gene: TRBV10-3; d_gene: .; abundance: many; j_gene: TRBJ2-5; CDR3aa: CAISESSGSRETQYF
v_gene: TRBV2; d_gene: .; abundance: many; j_gene: TRBJ1-1; CDR3aa: CASSSDAGTEAFF
v_gene: TRBV11-1; d_gene: .; abundance: many; j_gene: TRBJ1-1; CDR3aa: CASSPFVYSVNTEAFF
v_gene: TRBV28; d_gene: .; abundance: many; j_gene: TRBJ1-2; CDR3aa: CASSLVTQGYTF
v_gene: TRBV5-1; d_gene: TRBD2; abundance: many; j_gene: TRBJ2-2; CDR3aa: CASSLGGSGRREGLVFF
v_gene: TRBV11-2; d_gene: .; abundance: many; j_gene: TRBJ2-5; CDR3aa: CASSPTPYLQETQYF
v_gene: TRBV10-3; d_gene: .; abundance: .; j_gene: TRBJ1-2; CDR3aa: CAISGTPDHGYTF
v_gene: TRBV12-3/TRBV12-4; d_gene: TRBD1; abundance: many; j_gene: TRBJ2-5; CDR3aa: CASTLDRGVPQETQYF
v_gene: TRBV27; d_gene: TRBD2; abundance: few; j_gene: TRBJ2-1; CDR3aa: CTSSSRLAQVSSYNEQFF
v_gene: TRBV19; d_gene: .; abundance: many; j_gene: TRBJ1-1; CDR3aa: CASKGPSSMNTEAFF
v_gene: TRBV9; d_gene: .; abundance: many; j_gene: TRBJ2-2; CDR3aa: CASSVGAISNTGELFF
v_gene: TRBV12-3/TRBV12-4; d_gene: .; abundance: many; j_gene: TRBJ1-5; CDR3aa: CASSLEAVGRQPQHF
v_gene: TRBV14; d_gene: TRBD2; abundance: many; j_gene: TRBJ2-1; CDR3aa: CASSYIPGLAANEQFF
v_gene: TRBV29-1; d_gene: .; abundance: few; j_gene: TRBJ1-2; CDR3aa: CSVEGQSYGYTF
v_gene: TRBV7-9; d_gene: .; abundance: many; j_gene: TRBJ1-6; CDR3aa: CASSFFPTDNSPLHF
v_gene: TRBV12-3/TRBV12-4; d_gene: TRBD1; abundance: many; j_gene: TRBJ1-1; CDR3aa: CASSLLGTGFAFF